The next 28 T cell receptor beta chains were all read from a single sample in a study of T cells in Graves' hyperthyroidism and ophthalmopathy. The investigators amplified TCR beta CDR3 regions from RNA transcripts. In the first-round RT-PCR of the TCR CDR3, the HTBI primer set was used. TCRdb re-called the multiplex PCR reads with MiXCR, one entry per CDR3 protein. The repertoire holds 600,000 to 700,000 distinct CDR3 sequences, with under 15% as singletons. Sequencing was done on a sample of blood. Receptors were obtained from a woman aged 40 to 55 with Graves' ophthalmopathy.

This clonotype appeared many times. V and J are TRBV6-2 or TRBV6-3 and TRBJ2-7; no reliable D call. The V gene lost 6 bases and the J gene lost 0 bases, with 12 bases spanning the gap. Germline V gene sequence: CDR1 MNHEY, CDR2 SVGEGT. This CDR3 contains 14 residues. CDR3 in amino acids: CASSTPKGSYEQYF. CDR3 DNA sequence: TGTGCCAGCAGCACACCAAAGGGCTCCTACGAGCAGTACTTC.

This clonotype has at least ten counts. The chain couples TRBV29-1 to TRBJ1-5, with a tentative D call TRBD1 (5 bases). The V and J ends lost 4 bases and 4 bases respectively, with 14 bases between them. CDR3 length: 14 amino acids. Germline V gene lookup returns CDR1 SQVTM and CDR2 ANQGSEA. DNA for the CDR3: TGCAGCGTTGTGGGGGAGGGGTATAATCAGCCCCAGCATTTT. Its translation is CSVVGEGYNQPQHF.

Ten or more counts support this clonotype. The rearrangement joins TRBV5-1 to TRBJ1-1, with D possibly TRBD1 on 6 matching bases. V lost 0 bases and J lost 1, with 10 bases in between. Germline values: CDR1 SGHRS, CDR2 YFSETQ. The CDR3 covers 15 residues. The chain's CDR3 is CASSLGRTENTEAFF. CDR3 nucleotides: TGCGCCAGCAGCTTGGGTCGGACAGAGAACACTGAAGCTTTCTTT.

In this sample, this clonotype turned up many times. The chain is built from TRBV6-1 and TRBJ1-5, with D hard to call. Per the germline V gene, CDR1 is MNHNS and CDR2 is SASEGT. V lost 5 bases and J lost 1, with 9 bases in between. This CDR3 region has 14 residues. The DNA of the CDR3 is TGTGCCAGCAGTCCCCACAGCAGCAATCAGCCCCAGCATTTT. This encodes CASSPHSSNQPQHF.

The chain employs TRBV9 and TRBJ1-2; D remains unclear. Trimming shortened V by 4 bases and J by 3 bases, and 7 bases separated the two germline ends. There are 12 residues in the CDR3. Germline-derived CDR1 and CDR2 are SGDLS and YYNGEE. The CDR3 spells CASSTEYYGYTF. The DNA for the CDR3 is TGTGCCAGCAGCACGGAATACTATGGCTACACCTTC.

This clonotype was found many times. The chain is built from TRBV2 and TRBJ2-7; D remains ambiguous. The CDR3 runs 16 residues. Germline CDR1 and CDR2: SNHLY and FYNNEI. Trimming left V 6 bases short and J 0 bases short, with 18 bases between. The CDR3 DNA follows: TGTGCCAGCAGCCGCGCCCTCTGGACGGTCTCCTACGAGCAGTACTTC. Translated: CASSRALWTVSYEQYF.

This clonotype was seen ten or more times. This chain links TRBV28 with TRBJ2-5; no clear D gene. Germline CDR1 is MDHEN and CDR2 is SYDVKM. CDR3 length: 13 amino acids. Trimming took off 2 bases at V and 0 bases at J, with 4 bases between the two ends. CDR3: CASSLADQETQYF. The CDR3 DNA follows: TGTGCCAGCAGTTTAGCGGACCAAGAGACCCAGTACTTC.

This clonotype was detected many times. The rearrangement joins TRBV7-9 to TRBJ1-1, with TRBD1 identical over 8 bases. This CDR3 comprises 13 residues. V gave up 5 bases and J gave up 7 bases; unmatched junction bases: 6. Germline V lookup: CDR1 SEHNR, CDR2 FQNEAQ (reference sequence). The CDR3: CASSPLQGGEAFF. As DNA, the CDR3 is TGTGCCAGCAGCCCCCTACAGGGGGGTGAAGCTTTCTTT.

Many counts were recorded for this clonotype. This chain connects TRBV5-6 to TRBJ2-5, with TRBD1 matching 7 bases. The CDR3 runs to 16 residues. Germline V gene sequence: CDR1 SGHDT, CDR2 YYEEEE. V gave up 4 bases and J gave up 5 bases; unmatched junction bases: 14. The CDR3 DNA sequence: TGTGCCAGCAGCAAAGGGACAGCCCTTCCCGGGGAGACCCAGTACTTC. This translates into CASSKGTALPGETQYF.

This clonotype was recorded at least ten times. CDR3 in amino acids: CASSIGRGGYTF. DNA of the CDR3: TGTGCCAGTAGTATCGGTCGTGGCGGCTACACCTTC. This chain uses TRBV19 with TRBJ1-2; D is undetermined. This CDR3 spans 12 amino acids. The germline CDR1 and CDR2 sequences are LNHDA and SQIVND (reference sequence). The V gene lost 3 bases and the J gene lost 8 bases, with 10 bases spanning the gap.

The gene calls are TRBV5-1 and TRBJ1-1; 10 bases are shared with TRBD1. Germline values: CDR1 SGHRS, CDR2 YFSETQ. V was pared by 0 bases and J by 4 bases, with 6 bases of the junction left unmatched. This CDR3 is built from 16 residues. CDR3 DNA: TGCGCCAGCAGCTTGGCTCCGGGACAGGGGACCACTGAAGCTTTCTTT. Translated, it gives CASSLAPGQGTTEAFF.

This clonotype came up a few times. The chain links TRBV19 to TRBJ1-5; a possible D gene is TRBD1 (6 bases). V was pared by 11 bases and J by 0 bases, with 14 bases between. Germline CDR1 and CDR2: LNHDA and SQIVND (reference sequence). The CDR3 has 14 amino acids. In DNA form, the CDR3 reads TGTGCCTCCGGAAACAGGGATAGCAATCAGCCCCAGCATTTT. Amino acid sequence: CASGNRDSNQPQHF.

The chain combines TRBV20-1 with TRBJ2-7; D is possibly TRBD1 (5 bases). The CDR3 covers 13 residues. The V end was cut by 0 bases, the J end by 6 bases, with 12 bases between. Germline assignment: CDR1 DFQATT and CDR2 SNEGSKA (reference sequence). The CDR3 nucleotides are TGCAGTGCTAGAGATCTCCGCAGGGCCGAGCAGTACTTC. This codes for CSARDLRRAEQYF.

Many counts were recorded for this clonotype. The chain is built from TRBV29-1 and TRBJ2-2; a weak D match, TRBD1 (6 bases). The germline CDR1 and CDR2 sequences are SQVTM and ANQGSEA. CDR3 length: 11 residues. With 7 bases removed from V and 8 bases from J, the gap between germline ends came to 11 bases. In nucleotides, the CDR3 is TGCAGCGGCAGGGGCCCGGGGGAGCTGTTTTTT. Translating gives CSGRGPGELFF.

The CDR3 sequence is CASSFSGPTSGITYEQYF. As DNA, the CDR3 is TGTGCCAGCAGTTTCTCCGGGCCGACTAGCGGGATAACCTACGAGCAGTACTTC. The rearrangement joins TRBV28 to TRBJ2-7, with 11 bases fitting TRBD2. V was pared by 3 bases and J by 2 bases, with 12 bases of the junction left unmatched. Per germline, CDR1 MDHEN and CDR2 SYDVKM. CDR3 size: 18 residues.

The chain is built from TRBV6-4 and TRBJ1-5, with D maybe TRBD1 (5 bases). The ends were cut back, 5 bases at V and 0 bases at J, with 14 bases in the middle. The germline CDR1 and CDR2 sequences are MRHNA and SNTAGT. The CDR3 is 16 amino acids. CDR3 sequence reads: CASSTRQPTSNQPQHF. DNA for the CDR3: TGTGCCAGCAGTACTCGACAGCCTACTAGCAATCAGCCCCAGCATTTT.

This clonotype came up many times. Here the CDR3 DNA reads TGTGCCAGCAGTTCCCTAAGCGGGTGGTTGAGGTACGAGCAGTACTTC. It is translated as CASSSLSGWLRYEQYF. The gene calls are TRBV28 and TRBJ2-7; maybe TRBD2 (6 bases). Germline V gene lookup returns CDR1 MDHEN and CDR2 SYDVKM. This CDR3 contains 16 residues. The V end was cut by 4 bases, the J end by 4 bases, with 20 bases between.

This clonotype came up many times. The rearrangement uses TRBV6-1 and TRBJ1-2, with 9 bases lining up with TRBD1. Germline CDR1 MNHNS, CDR2 SASEGT. CDR3 length: 13 residues. Trimming removed 6 bases from V and 3 bases from J; junction bases left unmatched: 2. CDR3 loop: CASRRDRDYGYTF. The CDR3 DNA sequence: TGTGCCAGCAGAAGGGACAGGGACTATGGCTACACCTTC.

The rearrangement links TRBV28 to TRBJ2-5, with a possible D match to TRBD1 (6 bases). Germline values: CDR1 MDHEN, CDR2 SYDVKM. V lost 2 bases and J 5 bases, leaving 12 bases between the germline ends. This CDR3 comprises 14 residues. CDR3 in amino acids: CASSLGGFRETQYF. CDR3 DNA: TGTGCCAGCAGTTTAGGGGGCTTTCGGGAGACCCAGTACTTC.

The gene calls are TRBV10-3 and TRBJ1-2, with 10 positions matching TRBD1. With 7 bases clipped from V and 5 bases from J, the junction kept 13 bases outside the gene matches. In germline, CDR1 is ENHRY, CDR2 SYGVKD. This CDR3 is built from 16 residues. CDR3 sequence: CAIILNPGQGNYGYTF. The CDR3 DNA is TGTGCCATCATCCTGAATCCGGGACAGGGGAATTATGGCTACACCTTC.

This clonotype came up many times. The CDR3 region is CATSEGTSGRAWTGELFF. As DNA, the CDR3 is TGTGCCACCAGTGAGGGAACTAGCGGGAGGGCCTGGACCGGGGAGCTGTTTTTT. V is TRBV24-1 and J is TRBJ2-2; TRBD2 agrees at 13 bases. Per germline, CDR1 KGHDR and CDR2 SFDVKD. The junction had 9 bases not matched to a gene; V was cut back by 4 bases and J by 5 bases. CDR3 length equals 18 residues.

In this sample, this clonotype turned up a few times. The V call is TRBV4-2, the J call TRBJ2-5; 13 bases agree with TRBD2. V dropped 2 bases and J dropped 4; count of bases not matched to a gene: 7. Looked up from germline, CDR1 is LGHNA and CDR2 is YNFKEQ. The CDR3 length is 17 residues. CDR3 in amino acids: CASSQRTSGSLGETQYF. CDR3 DNA sequence: TGTGCCAGCAGCCAACGGACTAGCGGGAGCTTAGGAGAGACCCAGTACTTC.

This clonotype was observed a handful of times. The chain joins TRBV20-1 to TRBJ2-7; D is possibly TRBD1 (5 bases). Germline CDR1 DFQATT, CDR2 SNEGSKA (reference sequence). The CDR3 is made up of 11 amino acids. Trimming stripped 5 bases from V and 2 bases from J, with 7 bases between. This CDR3 is CSADSTYEQYF. CDR3 in DNA: TGCAGTGCTGACAGCACCTACGAGCAGTACTTC.

This clonotype was counted many times. This chain connects TRBV12-3 or TRBV12-4 to TRBJ2-7; 10 bases are shared with TRBD1. V lost 3 bases, J lost 2 bases, and 1 base stayed unmatched. This CDR3 is built from 14 residues. CDR3 sequence (DNA): TGTGCCAGCAGTTTTGGGACAGGGGCCTACGAGCAGTACTTC. It translates to CASSFGTGAYEQYF.

The CDR3 DNA reads as TGTGCCAGCAGTTTGCGGCCAGTGTGGGCCCACTACAATCAGCCCCAGCATTTT. This sequence encodes CASSLRPVWAHYNQPQHF. V and J are TRBV28 and TRBJ1-5; D unresolved. The germline V and J ends were trimmed by 3 bases and 3 bases, with 21 bases remaining between them. This CDR3 region has 18 residues. Germline-derived CDR1 and CDR2 are MDHEN and SYDVKM.

The chain couples TRBV5-1 to TRBJ2-5; D might be TRBD2 (6 bases). The CDR3 extends over 12 amino acids. V lost 4 bases and J lost 13, with 17 bases in between. The germline V gene encodes CDR1 SGHRS and CDR2 YFSETQ. The CDR3 DNA is TGCGCCAGCAGCCCCAGCGGGCAGGAAGGGTACTTC. Translating it yields CASSPSGQEGYF.

The chain joins TRBV6-2 or TRBV6-3 to TRBJ2-5, with a weak D call TRBD1 (6 bases). V dropped 4 bases and J dropped 9 bases, with 18 bases sitting between them. The CDR3 covers 14 residues. Germline V gives CDR1 MNHEY, CDR2 SVGEGT. The chain's CDR3 is CASSSGGGPRAQYF. The CDR3 DNA is TGTGCCAGCAGTTCTGGGGGCGGGCCGAGGGCCCAGTACTTC.

The CDR3 region is CASSYLGFGTQNPNTEAFF. As DNA, the CDR3 is TGTGCCAGCAGTTACTTGGGGTTTGGGACACAGAACCCGAACACTGAAGCTTTCTTT. The chain employs TRBV6-2 or TRBV6-3 and TRBJ1-1; TRBD1 might be the D (6 bases). Between the trimmed V and J ends, which lost 1 base and 1 base, there was a span of 22 bases. The CDR3 runs to 19 residues. Germline CDR1 and CDR2: MNHEY and SVGEGT.